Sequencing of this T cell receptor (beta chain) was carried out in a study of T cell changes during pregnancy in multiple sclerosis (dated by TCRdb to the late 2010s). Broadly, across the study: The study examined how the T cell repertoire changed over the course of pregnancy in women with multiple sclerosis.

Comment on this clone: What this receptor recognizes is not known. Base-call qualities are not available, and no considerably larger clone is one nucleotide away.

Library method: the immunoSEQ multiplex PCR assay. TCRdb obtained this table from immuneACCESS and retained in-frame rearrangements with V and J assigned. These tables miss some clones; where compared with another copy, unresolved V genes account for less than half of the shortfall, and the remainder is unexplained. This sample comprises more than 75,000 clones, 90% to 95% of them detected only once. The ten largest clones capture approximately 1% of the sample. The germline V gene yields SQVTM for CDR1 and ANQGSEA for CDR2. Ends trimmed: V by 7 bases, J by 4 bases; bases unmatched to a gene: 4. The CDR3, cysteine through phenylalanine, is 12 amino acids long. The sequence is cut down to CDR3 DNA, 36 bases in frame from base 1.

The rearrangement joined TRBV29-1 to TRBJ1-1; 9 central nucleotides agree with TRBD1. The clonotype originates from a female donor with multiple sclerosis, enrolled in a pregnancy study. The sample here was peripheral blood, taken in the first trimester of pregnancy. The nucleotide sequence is TGCAGCGGTGACAGGGGGGCCACTGAAGCTTTCTTT. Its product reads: CSGDRGATEAFF.